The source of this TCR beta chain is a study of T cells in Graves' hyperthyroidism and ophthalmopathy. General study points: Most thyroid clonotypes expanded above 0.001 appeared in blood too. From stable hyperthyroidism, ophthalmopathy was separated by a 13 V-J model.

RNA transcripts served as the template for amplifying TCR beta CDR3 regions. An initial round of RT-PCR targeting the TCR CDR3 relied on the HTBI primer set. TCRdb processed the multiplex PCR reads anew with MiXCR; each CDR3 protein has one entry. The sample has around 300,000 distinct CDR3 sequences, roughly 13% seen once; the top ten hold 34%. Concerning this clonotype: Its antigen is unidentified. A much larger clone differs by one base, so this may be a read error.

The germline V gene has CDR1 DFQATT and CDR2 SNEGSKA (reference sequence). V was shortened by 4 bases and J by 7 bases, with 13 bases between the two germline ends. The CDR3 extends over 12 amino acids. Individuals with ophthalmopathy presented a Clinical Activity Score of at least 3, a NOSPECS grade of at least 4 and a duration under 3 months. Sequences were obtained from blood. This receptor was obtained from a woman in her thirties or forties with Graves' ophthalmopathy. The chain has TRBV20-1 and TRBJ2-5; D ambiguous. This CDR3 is CSATVTFGTQYF. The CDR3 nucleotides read TGCAGTGCTACCGTCACTTTCGGGACCCAGTACTTC.